This T cell receptor beta chain came from a study of blood T cell repertoires in COVID-19. Study-level information: Acute-phase and convalescent COVID-19 samples originated in the United States, Italy and Spain.

In the source study's methods: Cell counts per sample came from amplifying reference gene primers. Clones were sequenced by immunoSEQ multiplex PCR, and TCRdb holds only the in-frame ones, with some missing. V and J calls and clone size are those listed in that table; D and trimming were worked out from the DNA. This table has about 150,000 clones, around 85% appearing once. J gave up 8 bases and V 4 bases, and 14 bases lay outside the gene matches. CDR1 MNHNS and CDR2 SASEGT come from the germline V gene. This CDR3 contains 16 residues. This receptor was identified in a man aged 55 to 70 with COVID-19, enrolled during active disease. Sequencing input: peripheral blood. J is TRBJ1-2 and V is TRBV6-1; TRBD1 aligns across 9 bases. As DNA, the CDR3 is TGTGCCAGCAGTGGGCGGGACAGGGCCCGCAGGGGAGGCTACACCTTC. As protein: CASSGRDRARRGGYTF.